The 3 T cell receptor beta chains presented below share a single source sample, sequenced in a study of beta chain features in type 1 diabetes. Expressed TCRB transcripts got sequenced, as all isolated RNA was reverse transcribed. Assay: immunoSEQ multiplex PCR; the TCRdb copy retains only in-frame clones and omits some. This sample has around 300,000 clones, with about 14% found just once. Sample: central memory CD4+ T cells from blood. The receptors originated from a man aged 25-45 years in good health.

This clone appeared a few times. The chain joins TRBV7-2 to TRBJ2-2, with D uncertain. CDR3 size: 15 residues. Germline values: CDR1 SGHTA, CDR2 FQGNSA. Trimming removed 5 bases from V and 2 bases from J, with 12 bases in between. The CDR3 DNA is TGTGCCAGCAGCCTGGACGGATTAAACACCGGGGAGCTGTTTTTT. Protein product: CASSLDGLNTGELFF. Supplemented by reference TRBV7-2 and TRBJ2-2, the full variable domain reads GAGVSQSPSNKVTEKGKDVELRCDPISGHTALYWYRQSLGQGLEFLIYFQGNSAPDKSGLPSDRFSAERTGGSVSTLTIQRTQQEDSAVYLCASSLDGLNTGELFFGEGSRLTVL.

Comments on this clone: Within the sample, other DNA sequences also encode this same CDR3. The chain combines TRBV27 with TRBJ2-3; 9 nucleotides align to TRBD2. The junction had 2 bases not matched to a gene; V was cut back by 5 bases and J by 2 bases. The CDR3 is 14 amino acids. The germline V gene encodes CDR1 MNHEY and CDR2 SMNVEV (reference sequence). The CDR3, as DNA: TGTGCCAGCAGTCTAGCGGGACACACAGATACGCAGTATTTT. It is translated as CASSLAGHTDTQYF.

This clone was detected only a few times. The rearrangement joins TRBV7-2 to TRBJ2-7; possibly TRBD1 or TRBD2 for D (5 bases each). The germline gives CDR1 SGHTA, CDR2 FQGNSA. The CDR3 extends over 12 amino acids. V lost 9 bases and J 7 bases, leaving 16 bases between the germline ends. This CDR3 reads CASSTGTGEQYV. DNA for the CDR3: TGTGCCAGTTCTACGGGGACGGGTGAGCAGTACGTC.